This TCR beta chain was profiled in a study of siplizumab effects on memory and regulatory T cells. The study, taken as a whole, reports: There was no confirmation of the suppressive function of proliferating Tregs from siplizumab cultures. Mappable alloreactive CD4+ clones came from Treg cells about 65% of the time on average with siplizumab, against 26.9% in controls.

Notes on this clone: As yet, its antigen is unknown.

Some 100,000 TCR templates were measured in each sample. Sequencing used immunoSEQ multiplex PCR; TCRdb keeps in-frame clones, though not all of them. The sample lists 100,000 or so clones, around 90% occurring once. This CDR3 has 13 residues. Per the germline V gene, CDR1 is SGHVS and CDR2 is FQNEAQ. The V gene lost 0 bases and the J gene lost 6 bases, with 9 bases spanning the gap. The TCR comes from a human donor in good health. The chain couples TRBV7-8 to TRBJ2-7; no definite D call. The specimen sequenced was Tregs sorted from blood. CDR3 amino acids: CASSLAGQREQYF. For the CDR3, the DNA is TGTGCCAGCAGCTTAGCGGGTCAGCGCGAGCAGTACTTC.